Listed here are 10 T cell receptor beta chains from one sample, sequenced in a study of OX40 agonist ivuxolimab in advanced cancers. Libraries were prepared by immunoSEQ multiplex PCR; TCRdb keeps only in-frame clonotypes and omits some of them. The sample holds approximately 34,000 clones, 88% seen once. The source material was CD4+ or CD8+ T cells sorted from blood, sampled in a trial of the OX40 agonist ivuxolimab. The receptors here all came from an adult with an advanced solid tumor such as melanoma, head and neck, liver or kidney cancer.

The CDR3 spells CASSPTGATSSYNEQFF. DNA for the CDR3: TGTGCCAGCAGCCCCACGGGGGCAACTAGCTCCTACAATGAGCAGTTCTTC. The V call is TRBV9, the J call TRBJ2-1; either TRBD1 or TRBD2 may supply D (6 bases each). V dropped 4 bases and J dropped 0 bases, with 17 bases sitting between them. Germline CDR1 SGDLS, CDR2 YYNGEE. CDR3 size: 17 residues.

This chain joins TRBV9 and TRBJ1-1; D may be TRBD1 (6 bases). Germline V gene lookup returns CDR1 SGDLS and CDR2 YYNGEE. V was trimmed by 6 bases and J by 3 bases, leaving 12 bases between them. CDR3 length: 13 amino acids. The CDR3 coding sequence is TGTGCCAGCAACAGGGAAGAAGACACTGAAGCTTTCTTT. Translation: CASNREEDTEAFF.

The chain uses TRBV5-6 and TRBJ2-7; a possible D gene is TRBD2 (7 bases). Germline CDR1 is SGHDT and CDR2 is YYEEEE. The length of the CDR3 is 15 residues. V was shortened by 4 bases and J by 2 bases, with 16 bases between the two germline ends. The CDR3, as DNA: TGTGCCAGCAGCCCGGAGGGGGGGAGGACCTACGAGCAGTACTTC. Translating it yields CASSPEGGRTYEQYF.

The V call is TRBV27, the J call TRBJ2-1; the match to TRBD1 covers 7 bases. V gave up 7 bases and J gave up 5 bases; unmatched junction bases: 11. This CDR3 region has 15 residues. Germline CDR1 MNHEY, CDR2 SMNVEV (reference sequence). The CDR3 loop is CASTFTGDVHNEQFF. The CDR3 coding sequence is TGTGCCAGCACCTTTACAGGGGACGTCCACAATGAGCAGTTCTTC.

V and J are TRBV6-5 and TRBJ2-2, with 7 bases aligning to TRBD2. This CDR3 region has 13 residues. Germline CDR1 reads MNHEY; CDR2 reads SVGAGI. The V segment lost 7 bases and the J segment 5 bases; nucleotides outside the gene matches: 4. CDR3 residues: CASTPGGTGELFF. CDR3 sequence (DNA): TGTGCCAGCACTCCGGGAGGAACCGGGGAGCTGTTTTTT.

J is TRBJ2-2 and V is TRBV6-5; D possibly corresponds to TRBD1 (5 bases). V lost 0 bases and J lost 9, with 8 bases in between. The CDR3 runs 13 residues. Germline CDR1 is MNHEY and CDR2 is SVGAGI. CDR3 region: CASSYSRQRELFF. As DNA, the CDR3 is TGTGCCAGCAGTTACTCGAGACAGAGGGAGCTGTTTTTT.

The chain joins TRBV2 to TRBJ2-1; 9 bases are a match to TRBD2. The CDR3 loop spans 19 amino acids. The V gene end was trimmed by 6 bases and the J gene end by 4 bases; junction bases not matched to a gene: 19. CDR1 and CDR2 (germline): SNHLY, FYNNEI. CDR3 region: CASSSGGAGGDRRYNEQFF. The CDR3 DNA is TGTGCCAGCAGCTCCGGAGGAGCGGGGGGAGATCGGAGGTACAATGAGCAGTTCTTC.

Note on this clone: This specimen includes other DNA sequences encoding the same CDR3. The chain employs TRBV27 and TRBJ2-6; no definite D call. The V gene's germline CDR1 is MNHEY and CDR2 SMNVEV (reference sequence). V lost 3 bases to trimming and J lost 4 bases, with 4 bases between them. The CDR3 sequence is 13 residues long. CDR3 coding DNA: TGTGCCAGCAGTTTGGGGGGGGCCAACGTCCTGACTTTC. Its protein product is CASSLGGANVLTF.

V usage is TRBV13 and J usage is TRBJ2-3; D uncertain. CDR1 is PRHDT and CDR2 is FYEKMQ in the germline V gene (reference sequence). CDR3 length: 14 amino acids. Trimming left V 2 bases short and J 6 bases short, with 12 bases between. The CDR3 sequence: CASSLLAPWDTQYF. As DNA, the CDR3 is TGTGCCAGCAGCTTATTGGCCCCGTGGGATACGCAGTATTTT.

The chain carries TRBV15 and TRBJ1-1, with D tentatively TRBD1 (5 bases). The CDR3 has 13 amino acids. CDR1 LNHNV and CDR2 YYDKDF come from the germline V gene (reference sequence). V lost 9 bases, J lost 1 base, and 12 bases lay in between. CDR3 bases: TGTGCCACACGCAGGGTCGGGAACACTGAAGCTTTCTTT. Translating it yields CATRRVGNTEAFF.